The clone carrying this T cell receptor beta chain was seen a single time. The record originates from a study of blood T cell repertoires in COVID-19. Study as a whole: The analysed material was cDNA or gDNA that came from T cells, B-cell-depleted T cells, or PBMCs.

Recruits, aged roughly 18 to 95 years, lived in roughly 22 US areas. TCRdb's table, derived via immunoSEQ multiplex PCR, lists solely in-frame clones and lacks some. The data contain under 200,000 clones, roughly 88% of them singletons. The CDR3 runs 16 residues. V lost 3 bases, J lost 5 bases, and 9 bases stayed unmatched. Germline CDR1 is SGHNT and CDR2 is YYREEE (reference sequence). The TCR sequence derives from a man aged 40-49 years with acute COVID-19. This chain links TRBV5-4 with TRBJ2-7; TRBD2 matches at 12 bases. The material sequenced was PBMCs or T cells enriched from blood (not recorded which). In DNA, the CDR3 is TGTGCCAGCAGCTCGGCGACTAGCGGGAGTGGGAACGAGCAGTACTTC. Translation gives CASSSATSGSGNEQYF.